Included here is one TCR beta chain sequence, with context. This record belongs to a study of blood T cell repertoires in COVID-19. Across the study: COVID-19 samples from acute and convalescent phases originated in the United States, Italy and Spain. T cells, B-cell-depleted T cells, or PBMCs supplied cDNA or gDNA.

In the authors' methods: Amplification from reference gene primers served as the basis for estimated nucleated cell counts. Only in-frame clones appear in the TCRdb table, and some are missing; sequencing was by immunoSEQ multiplex PCR. The V and J calls and clone size are taken from that table; D and trimming were inferred from the DNA. The sample has about 73,000 clones, approximately 80% seen once. Sequencing input: peripheral blood. This sequence originates from a woman aged 60-75 years with acute or convalescent COVID-19.

The CDR3 region is CASKSIAGGGETQYF. CDR3 in DNA: TGTGCCAGCAAGAGTATAGCGGGGGGCGGGGAGACCCAGTACTTC. This chain links TRBV27 with TRBJ2-5; 10 bases align to TRBD2. The CDR3 totals 15 residues. Losses at the gene ends were 7 bases for V and 5 bases for J; bases not matched to a gene: 10. Germline V gene lookup returns CDR1 MNHEY and CDR2 SMNVEV (reference sequence).